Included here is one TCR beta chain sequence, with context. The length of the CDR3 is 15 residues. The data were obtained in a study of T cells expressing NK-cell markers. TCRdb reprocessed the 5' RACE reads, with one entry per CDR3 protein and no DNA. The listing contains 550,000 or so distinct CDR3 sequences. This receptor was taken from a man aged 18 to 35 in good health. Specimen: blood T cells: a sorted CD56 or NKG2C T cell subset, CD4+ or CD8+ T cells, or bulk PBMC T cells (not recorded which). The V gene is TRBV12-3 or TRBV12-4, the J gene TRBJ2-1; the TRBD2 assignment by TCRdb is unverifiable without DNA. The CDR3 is CASRRELAGTSEQFF.